The clone carrying this TCR beta chain was seen repeatedly, ten times or more. In TCRdb, the RACE reads were re-called with MiXCR into one record per CDR3 protein. The repertoire holds 45,000 to 60,000 distinct CDR3 sequences, with 9.4% as singletons. This entry belongs to a study of human T cells and chemical hapten exposure. The CDR3 totals 14 residues. CDR1 is SGHRS and CDR2 is YFSETQ in the germline V gene. V dropped 4 bases and J dropped 4; count of bases not matched to a gene: 3. The sample's time point: pre-sensitization, week 0. Treatment given: therapeutic diphenylcyclopropenone sensitization with weekly scalp DPC.

This chain uses TRBV5-1 with TRBJ2-3; 10 bases are shared with TRBD2. The sequence was obtained from a woman between 40 and 50 years old with alopecia areata. Some clones in this sample may be carry-over from other donors' samples. Sequenced material: whole blood, taken in connection with sensitization to the hapten diphenylcyclopropenone (DPC). The CDR3 DNA reads as TGCGCCAGCAGCGGGACTAGCGCCCCAGATACGCAGTATTTT. Amino acid sequence: CASSGTSAPDTQYF.